The source of this T cell receptor (beta chain) is a study of T-cell memory formation after mild COVID-19. TCRdb passed the 5' RACE reads through MiXCR, listing each CDR3 protein once. The sample records about 160,000 distinct CDR3 sequences, 31% being singletons. Trimming shortened V by 11 bases and J by 4 bases, and 20 bases separated the two germline ends. The CDR3 sequence is 14 residues long. Germline assignment: CDR1 MGHRA and CDR2 YSYEKL. The clonotype comes from an adult woman who had mild COVID-19 (a few samples of this study predate the infection). Cell type and time point are not known. The chain joins TRBV4-1 to TRBJ1-2; a possible D gene is TRBD1 (6 bases). The source material was PBMCs or a T cell subset sorted from them (not recorded which). The CDR3 region is CASSVTGTPYGYTF. DNA for the CDR3: TGCGCCTCCTCAGTGACCGGGACACCCTATGGCTACACCTTC.